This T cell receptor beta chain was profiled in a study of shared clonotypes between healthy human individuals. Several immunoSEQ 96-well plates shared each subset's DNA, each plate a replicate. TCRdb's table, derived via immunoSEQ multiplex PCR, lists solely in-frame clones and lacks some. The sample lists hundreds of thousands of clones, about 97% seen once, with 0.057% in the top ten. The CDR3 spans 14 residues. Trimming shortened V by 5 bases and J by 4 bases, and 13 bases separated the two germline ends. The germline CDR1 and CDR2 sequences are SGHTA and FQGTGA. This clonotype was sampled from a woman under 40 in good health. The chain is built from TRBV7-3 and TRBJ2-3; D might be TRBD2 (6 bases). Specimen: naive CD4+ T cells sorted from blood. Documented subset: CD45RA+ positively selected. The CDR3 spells CASSLGGVADTQYF. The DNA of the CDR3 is TGTGCCAGCAGCCTGGGGGGAGTCGCAGATACGCAGTATTTT. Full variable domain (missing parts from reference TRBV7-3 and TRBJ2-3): GAGVSQTPSNKVTEKGKYVELRCDPISGHTALYWYRQSLGQGPEFLIYFQGTGAADDSGLPNDRFFAVRPEGSVSTLKIQRTERGDSAVYLCASSLGGVADTQYFGPGTRLTVL.